One and the same sample provided the 5 T cell receptor beta chains below, sequenced in a study of T cells in Graves' hyperthyroidism and ophthalmopathy. Using RNA transcripts as the source, TCR beta CDR3 regions were amplified. First-round RT-PCR of the TCR CDR3 relied on the HTBI primer set. Each CDR3 protein is one row after TCRdb ran MiXCR on the multiplex PCR reads. Of around 56,000 distinct CDR3 sequences in the sample, around 53% are singletons; the top ten hold approximately 3.5%. The sample was blood. These receptors all stem from a woman in her sixties with Graves' ophthalmopathy.

Concerning this clonotype: The limits of the CDR3 on the DNA are not certain, so only TCRdb's listed CDR3 is given. The J gene is TRBJ2-2, the V gene TRBV7-3. Germline CDR1 reads SGHTA; CDR2 reads FQGTGA. The CDR3 extends over 18 residues, inclusive of both ends. The CDR3 region is CASSLGDTQYFGTGELFF.

This clonotype has a count of ten or more. This chain links TRBV5-1 with TRBJ1-1; 10 bases agree with TRBD1. CDR1 and CDR2 (germline): SGHRS, YFSETQ. The junction had 6 bases not matched to a gene; V was cut back by 4 bases and J by 6 bases. This CDR3 contains 14 residues. Here the CDR3 reads CASSLDRGDAEAFF. CDR3 DNA sequence: TGCGCCAGCAGCCTGGACAGGGGGGACGCTGAAGCTTTCTTT.

The V call is TRBV19, the J call TRBJ2-7; 8 bases fit TRBD1. Germline-derived CDR1 and CDR2 are LNHDA and SQIVND (reference sequence). J was trimmed by 1 base and V by 5 bases; bases with no gene match: 4. This CDR3 region has 14 residues. CDR3 nucleotides: TGTGCCAGTAGTCCCGGGACAGGATCCTACGAGCAGTACTTC. Protein product: CASSPGTGSYEQYF.

This clonotype was seen repeatedly, ten times or more. The chain uses TRBV20-1 and TRBJ2-6; D is unresolved. Germline V CDR1 and CDR2: DFQATT, SNEGSKA (reference sequence). V lost 4 bases, J lost 1 base, and 8 bases lay in between. This CDR3 region has 14 residues. CDR3: CSAITDSGANVLTF. DNA for the CDR3: TGCAGTGCTATAACAGATTCTGGGGCCAACGTCCTGACTTTC.

Concerning this clonotype: One end of the junction does not line up with germline, which may come from a read error. The chain links TRBV7-7 to TRBJ2-3, with 12 bases identical to TRBD1. CDR1 and CDR2 from the germline V gene are SSHAT and FNYEAQ (reference sequence). This CDR3 has 17 residues. The DNA for the CDR3 is TGTGCTAGCAGCAAGGGACAGGGGGCGCCTAGCACAGATACGCAGTATTTT. The encoded protein is CASSKGQGAPSTDTQYF.